This section outlines one T cell receptor beta chain sequence together with its context. What it recognizes is unknown. The sample comes from a study of T cell repertoires in ileal Crohn's disease. Whole-study results and caveats: Sorted CD8 T cells held more high-frequency clones than CD4. Compared with non-smokers, active smokers at surgery showed more clonal expansions.

Data came from immunoSEQ multiplex PCR; TCRdb stores just in-frame clones and leaves some out. The repertoire holds about 15,000 clones, with approximately 80% as singletons. Time point here: neoterminal ileum biopsy at postoperative endoscopy, about 6 months after surgery. The V end was cut by 1 base, the J end by 0 bases, with 14 bases between. Germline-derived CDR1 and CDR2 are SGHAT and FQNNGV. This CDR3 region has 17 residues. The J gene is TRBJ2-3, the V gene TRBV11-2, with a weak D call TRBD1 (6 bases). This TCR derives from an adult with Crohn's disease. The specimen sequenced was ileal tissue. The DNA of the CDR3 is TGTGCCAGCAGCTTAGGCACGTTAGGGGGAAGCACAGATACGCAGTATTTT. This encodes CASSLGTLGGSTDTQYF.